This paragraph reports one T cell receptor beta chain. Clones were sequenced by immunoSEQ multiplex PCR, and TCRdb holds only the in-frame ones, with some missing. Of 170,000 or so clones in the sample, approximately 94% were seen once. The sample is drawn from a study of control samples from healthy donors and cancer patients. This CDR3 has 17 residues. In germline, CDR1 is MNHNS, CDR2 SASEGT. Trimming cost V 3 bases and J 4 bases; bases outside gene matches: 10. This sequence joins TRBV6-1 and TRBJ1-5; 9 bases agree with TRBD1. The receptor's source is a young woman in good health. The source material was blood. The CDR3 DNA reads TGTGCCAGCAGTGACAGATCCGGGACAGGGAATAATCAGCCCCAGCATTTT. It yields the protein CASSDRSGTGNNQPQHF.